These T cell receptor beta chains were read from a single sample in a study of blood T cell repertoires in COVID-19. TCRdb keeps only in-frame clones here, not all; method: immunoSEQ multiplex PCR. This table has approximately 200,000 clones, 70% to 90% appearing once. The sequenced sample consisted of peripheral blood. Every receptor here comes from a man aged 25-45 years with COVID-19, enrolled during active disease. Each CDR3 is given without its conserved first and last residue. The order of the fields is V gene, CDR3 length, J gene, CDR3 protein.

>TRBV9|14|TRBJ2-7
ASSVGQAGGYYEQY
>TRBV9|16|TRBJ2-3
ASSVDPSGRAGTDTQY
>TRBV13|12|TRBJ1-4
ASSEWTGYEKLF
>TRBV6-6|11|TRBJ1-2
ASSSEGSYGYT
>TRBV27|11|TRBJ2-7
ASSLMPTYEQY
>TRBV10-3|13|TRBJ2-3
AISGDRGSTDTQY
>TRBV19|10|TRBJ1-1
ASSDRATEAF
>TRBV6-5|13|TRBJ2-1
ASSLWSSGYNEQF
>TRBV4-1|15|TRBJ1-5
ASSQDGGAGSPRPQH
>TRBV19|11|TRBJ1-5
ASSGQYDQPQH
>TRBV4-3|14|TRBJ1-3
ASSQEVAGSGNTIY
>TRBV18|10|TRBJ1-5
ASSPYNQPQH
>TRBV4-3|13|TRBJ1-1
ASSQVGLLISEAF
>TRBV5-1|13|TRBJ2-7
ASSLGDSSSYEQY
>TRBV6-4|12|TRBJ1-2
ASNPQRGQVGYT
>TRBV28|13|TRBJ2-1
ASTLGLARYNEQF
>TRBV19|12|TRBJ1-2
ASSLGQKPYGYT
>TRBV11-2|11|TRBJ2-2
ASSLTGAGELF
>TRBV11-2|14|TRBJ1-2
ASSLGTGGMIGGYT
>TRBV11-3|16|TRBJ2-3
ASSLWGPGTASTDTQY
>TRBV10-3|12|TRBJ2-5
AISESPDQETQY
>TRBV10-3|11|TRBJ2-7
AITGAAGLEQY
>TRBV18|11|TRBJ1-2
ASSPRTAYGYT
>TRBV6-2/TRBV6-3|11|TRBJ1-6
ASSSADTSPLH
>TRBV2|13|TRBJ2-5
ASSEVSGADETQY
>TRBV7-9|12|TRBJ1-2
ASSLGQGRYGYT
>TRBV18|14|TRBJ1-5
ASSPGTGEVGLPQH
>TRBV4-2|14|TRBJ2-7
ASSQDTGGRNYEQY
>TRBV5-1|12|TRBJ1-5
ASSPGQGNQPQH
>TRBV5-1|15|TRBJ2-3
ASSLDGRGGLTDTQY
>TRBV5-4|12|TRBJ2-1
ASSLMGTDNEQF
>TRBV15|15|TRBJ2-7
ATSRDLTGKTSYEQY
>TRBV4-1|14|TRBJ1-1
ASSQVGRGGTTEAF
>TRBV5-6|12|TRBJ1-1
ASSWTEVHTEAF
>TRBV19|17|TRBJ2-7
ASSGRPGQVLGSTYEQY
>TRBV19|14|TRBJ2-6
ASSTTGALGANVLT
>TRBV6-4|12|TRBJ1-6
ASSDQAGPWPLH
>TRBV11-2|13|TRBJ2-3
ASSLVTPHTDTQY
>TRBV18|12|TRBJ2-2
ASSPGTNTGELF
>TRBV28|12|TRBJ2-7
ASSSPDIPYEQY
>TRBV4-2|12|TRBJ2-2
ASSLGTDTGELF
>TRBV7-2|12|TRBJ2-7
ASSLVGSSYEQY
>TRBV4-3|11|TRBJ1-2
ASSQDRRYGYT
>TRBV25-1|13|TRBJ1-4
ASAATGGISEKLF
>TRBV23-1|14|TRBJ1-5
ASSQGRGQGNQPQH
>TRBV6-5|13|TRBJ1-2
ASTGIWVLNYGYT
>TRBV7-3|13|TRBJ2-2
ASSLEGRSTGELF